The rows below give T cell receptor beta chains drawn from one sample of a study of T cell changes during pregnancy in multiple sclerosis. Only in-frame clones appear in the TCRdb table, and some are missing; sequencing was by immunoSEQ multiplex PCR. The sample gives about 100,000 clones, 90% to 95% of which show up once; roughly 0.99% is in the top ten. The material was peripheral blood, obtained after pregnancy. Receptors were obtained from a female donor with multiple sclerosis, enrolled in a pregnancy study. CDR3s include the opening cysteine and the closing phenylalanine or tryptophan. The D gene is left open where the match is weak. Expanded clones are given a class, and other clones once, few, many or no size at all.

d_call,clone_size,v_call,j_call,cdr3_aa,cdr3_nt
TRBD2,NA,TRBV27,TRBJ2-7,CASSTLAGAPLVEQYF,TGTGCCAGCAGTACCTTAGCGGGAGCACCTCTGGTCGAGCAGTACTTC
TRBD1,NA,TRBV6-6,TRBJ2-6,CASSLGQGTNVLTF,TGTGCCAGCAGTTTAGGACAGGGAACCAACGTCCTGACTTTC
TRBD1,NA,TRBV18,TRBJ2-2,CASSPGTGNTGELFF,TGTGCCAGCTCACCAGGGACAGGGAACACCGGGGAGCTGTTTTTT
TRBD2,NA,TRBV15,TRBJ2-7,CATSRDRGLAGVEQYF,TGTGCCACCAGCAGAGATCGGGGACTAGCGGGAGTCGAGCAGTACTTC
NA,NA,TRBV30,TRBJ2-7,CAWSVTPSWAPYEQYF,TGTGCCTGGAGTGTAACTCCCAGTTGGGCCCCCTACGAGCAGTACTTC
NA,NA,TRBV2,TRBJ1-4,CASSEALTVNEKLFF,TGTGCCAGCAGTGAAGCTTTGACAGTTAATGAAAAACTGTTTTTT
TRBD1,NA,TRBV6-6,TRBJ2-3,CASSYSGTGGPDTQYF,TGTGCCAGCAGTTACTCCGGGACAGGGGGGCCAGATACGCAGTATTTT
NA,NA,TRBV6-1,TRBJ1-1,CASSEAGGGTEAFF,TGTGCCAGCAGTGAAGCGGGAGGGGGCACTGAAGCTTTCTTT
NA,once,TRBV19,TRBJ1-2,CASSIIGREDYGYTF,TGTGCCAGTAGTATTATTGGCAGGGAAGACTATGGCTACACCTTC
NA,NA,TRBV2,TRBJ1-1,CASSVDRRGTEAFF,TGTGCCAGCAGTGTAGACAGAAGGGGCACTGAAGCTTTCTTT
NA,NA,TRBV2,TRBJ2-7,CASERIPRAEYF,TGTGCCAGCGAACGCATCCCGAGGGCGGAGTACTTC
TRBD1,NA,TRBV27,TRBJ1-1,CASGNRGPPTEAFF,TGTGCCAGCGGTAACAGGGGGCCTCCCACTGAAGCTTTCTTT
TRBD1,NA,TRBV10-2,TRBJ2-5,CASSPWGTGDIETQYF,TGCGCCAGCAGTCCGTGGGGGACAGGGGATATAGAGACCCAGTACTTC
TRBD1,NA,TRBV7-2,TRBJ1-1,CASSLGQGAHHEAFF,TGTGCCAGCAGCTTAGGGCAGGGGGCTCATCATGAAGCTTTCTTT
NA,NA,TRBV9,TRBJ2-1,CASSAGTSYNEQFF,TGTGCCAGCAGCGCCGGGACTTCCTACAATGAGCAGTTCTTC
NA,NA,TRBV6-5,TRBJ2-3,CASRKGGDTQYF,TGTGCCAGCAGGAAAGGGGGAGATACGCAGTATTTT
NA,NA,TRBV7-2,TRBJ2-7,CASSLGLDHEQYF,TGTGCCAGCAGCTTAGGACTAGACCACGAGCAGTACTTC
TRBD1,once,TRBV29-1,TRBJ2-5,CSVATGMAQYF,TGCAGCGTCGCGACAGGGATGGCCCAGTACTTC
NA,NA,TRBV28,TRBJ1-4,CASSSSRREKLFF,TGTGCCAGCAGCTCGTCCCGGCGGGAAAAACTGTTTTTT
TRBD2,NA,TRBV5-1,TRBJ2-3,CASTAGGGDTQYF,TGCGCCAGCACTGCTGGGGGGGGAGATACGCAGTATTTT
TRBD1,NA,TRBV6-1,TRBJ1-2,CAESQGDYGYTF,TGTGCAGAATCCCAGGGGGACTATGGCTACACCTTC
NA,NA,TRBV15,TRBJ2-2,CATSRVSRVRELFF,TGTGCCACCAGCAGAGTGTCGAGGGTCAGGGAGCTGTTTTTT
TRBD1,once,TRBV7-9,TRBJ2-7,CASSPRTGSYEQYF,TGTGCCAGCAGCCCTCGGACAGGGTCCTACGAGCAGTACTTC
TRBD2,NA,TRBV19,TRBJ2-3,CASRRAGEADTQYF,TGTGCCAGTAGACGGGCGGGAGAGGCAGATACGCAGTATTTT
NA,NA,TRBV2,TRBJ2-7,CASSSRGSSYEQYF,TGTGCCAGCAGTTCCCGGGGGAGCTCCTACGAGCAGTACTTC
TRBD2,once,TRBV5-6,TRBJ2-7,CASSTGLAGYEQYF,TGTGCCAGCAGCACGGGACTAGCGGGATATGAGCAGTACTTC
TRBD2,NA,TRBV7-2,TRBJ2-1,CASSFGGSSYNEQFF,TGTGCCAGCAGCTTCGGCGGGAGCTCCTACAATGAGCAGTTCTTC
TRBD1,NA,TRBV27,TRBJ2-2,CASSRTGRPSANTGELFF,TGTGCCAGCAGTAGGACAGGGCGGCCCTCCGCCAACACCGGGGAGCTGTTTTTT
TRBD1,once,TRBV6-1,TRBJ1-1,CASSNNRGPTTEAFF,TGTGCCAGCAGTAATAACAGGGGGCCGACCACTGAAGCTTTCTTT
TRBD2,NA,TRBV13,TRBJ2-3,CASSAGTSGITDTQYF,TGTGCCAGCAGCGCTGGGACTAGCGGGATTACAGATACGCAGTATTTT
TRBD1,few,TRBV19,TRBJ1-2,CASGQVSNYGYTF,TGTGCCAGTGGACAGGTGTCTAACTATGGCTACACCTTC
TRBD2,NA,TRBV7-3,TRBJ2-1,CASSLTPVAGEVLF,TGTGCCAGCAGCTTAACTCCGGTAGCGGGGGAGGTACTCTTC